The clone carrying this TCR beta chain was seen repeatedly, ten times or more. These data come from a study of neurological immune-mediated disorders. TCRdb re-analysed the 5' RACE reads in MiXCR, keeping a single row per CDR3 protein. The table records about 35,000 distinct CDR3 sequences, almost 7.5% of them present only once. Trimming took off 3 bases at V and 4 bases at J, with 20 bases between the two ends. Germline-derived CDR1 and CDR2 are SNHLY and FYNNEI. CDR3 size: 17 residues. The chain links TRBV2 to TRBJ2-3, with D maybe TRBD2 (6 bases). Sequenced sample: PBMCs. The TCR comes from a middle-aged woman in good health. CDR3 protein: CASSDPPREIGADTQYF. The DNA of the CDR3 is TGTGCCAGCAGTGACCCTCCCCGGGAGATCGGGGCAGATACGCAGTATTTT.